The T cell receptor beta chain under discussion was sequenced for a study of T cells in Graves' hyperthyroidism and ophthalmopathy. This clonotype appeared many times. The antigen is undetermined. RNA transcripts served as the template for amplifying TCR beta CDR3 regions. First-round RT-PCR targeting the TCR CDR3 was performed with the HTBI primer set. Each CDR3 protein is one row after TCRdb ran MiXCR on the multiplex PCR reads. The sample lists 250,000 or so distinct CDR3 sequences, 13% to 15% occurring once. The CDR3 is 13 residues long. Trimming shortened V by 1 base and J by 6 bases, and 7 bases separated the two germline ends. Germline assignment: CDR1 LNHDA and CDR2 SQIVND (reference sequence). Notes on the study in general: Most clonotypes expanded in the thyroid (above 0.001) were also present in blood. Separation of ophthalmopathy from stable hyperthyroidism was achieved by a 13 V-J model.

Every diagnosis used clinical symptoms, serum thyroxine and TRAb, thyroid ultrasound and orbital computed tomography. Input material: blood. The TCR originated in a woman between 40 and 50 years old with Graves' hyperthyroidism that later progressed to Graves' ophthalmopathy. V and J are TRBV19 and TRBJ2-1, with D unresolved. The CDR3 protein is CASSIGTTNEQFF. CDR3 sequence (DNA): TGTGCCAGTAGTATAGGGACCACCAATGAGCAGTTCTTC.